This T cell receptor beta chain was sequenced for a study of T cells in women clearing cervical HPV infection. Study conclusions and caveats: TRBV6-7 abundance was lower in cases than controls (around 0.11% versus 0.16%).

The CDR3 has 18 amino acids. The V segment lost 2 bases and the J segment 0 bases; nucleotides outside the gene matches: 7. Germline V gene lookup returns CDR1 LNHNV and CDR2 YYDKDF (reference sequence). As for this clone: Its target is unknown. The read terminates 3 residues before the CDR3 end, so the remaining end is supplied by the germline J gene.

Using immunoSEQ multiplex PCR, the repertoire was profiled, and TCRdb retains in-frame clones only, with some absent. This listing includes about 31,000 clones. The sample comprised blood buffy coat. The receptor was derived from a woman between 18 and 75 years old with a cervical HPV16 infection that either progressed to CIN3+ or cleared (not recorded which). This rearrangement joins TRBV15 to TRBJ2-7, with 13 bases identical to TRBD2. The CDR3 sequence: CATSRLGLAGVNSYEQYF. The CDR3 bases that were read are TGTGCCACCAGCAGATTAGGACTAGCGGGGGTAAACTCCTACGAG.